The rows below give T cell receptor beta chains drawn from one sample of a study of PD-L1 blockade in urothelial cancer. Assay used: immunoSEQ multiplex PCR; TCRdb lists only in-frame clones, some missing. This table holds about 93,000 clones, around 90% found once. The input for sequencing was PBMCs, taken around atezolizumab (anti-PD-L1) treatment. The receptor source for this set is a man in his sixties with urothelial cancer. CDR3s include the opening cysteine and the closing phenylalanine or tryptophan. Each record gives: J gene, D gene, clone size, V gene, CDR3 DNA, CDR3 protein. The D gene is left open where the match is weak. Some rows have no size entry. The others give once, few or many, or a class for an expanded clone.

j_gene: TRBJ1-2; d_gene: TRBD1; abundance: .; v_gene: TRBV7-2; CDR3nt: TGTGCCAGCAGCCCGACAGGGTACTATGGCTACACCTTC; CDR3aa: CASSPTGYYGYTF
j_gene: TRBJ1-2; d_gene: TRBD1; abundance: .; v_gene: TRBV28; CDR3nt: TGTGCCAGCAGTTCGGGACAGGTTTATGGCTACACCTTC; CDR3aa: CASSSGQVYGYTF
j_gene: TRBJ1-4; d_gene: .; abundance: .; v_gene: TRBV4-1; CDR3nt: TGCGCCAGCAGCCAAGATCCCGGGGGATCTAATGAAAAACTGTTTTTT; CDR3aa: CASSQDPGGSNEKLFF
j_gene: TRBJ1-5; d_gene: .; abundance: .; v_gene: TRBV18; CDR3nt: TGTGCCAGCTCACCACCGGGCGGGGAGAATCAGCCCCAGCATTTT; CDR3aa: CASSPPGGENQPQHF
j_gene: TRBJ2-2; d_gene: .; abundance: few; v_gene: TRBV2; CDR3nt: TGTGCCAGCAGTCATTACACCGGGGAGCTGTTTTTT; CDR3aa: CASSHYTGELFF
j_gene: TRBJ2-5; d_gene: TRBD1; abundance: few; v_gene: TRBV5-5; CDR3nt: TGTGCCAGCAGCTTGGATGGCAGGGGGCAGGGGGAGACCCAGTACTTC; CDR3aa: CASSLDGRGQGETQYF
j_gene: TRBJ1-5; d_gene: TRBD1; abundance: .; v_gene: TRBV7-2; CDR3nt: TGTGCCAGCAGCTACACCGGGACAGGGGACAATCAGCCCCAGCATTTT; CDR3aa: CASSYTGTGDNQPQHF
j_gene: TRBJ2-7; d_gene: .; abundance: .; v_gene: TRBV6-5; CDR3nt: TGTGCCAGCAGTTCCTTGCAGCAGGGAACCTACGAGCAGTACTTC; CDR3aa: CASSSLQQGTYEQYF
j_gene: TRBJ1-1; d_gene: .; abundance: .; v_gene: TRBV4-1; CDR3nt: TGCGCCAGCAGCTCACCCCGGAGAGGGCACATTAGTACTGAAGCTTTCTTT; CDR3aa: CASSSPRRGHISTEAFF
j_gene: TRBJ1-5; d_gene: .; abundance: .; v_gene: TRBV30; CDR3nt: TGTGCCTGGAGTGCAGCAGGGAACCAGCCCCAGCATTTT; CDR3aa: CAWSAAGNQPQHF
j_gene: TRBJ2-2; d_gene: .; abundance: .; v_gene: TRBV27; CDR3nt: TGTGCCAGCAGTTCTAACCAAGGAGGGCCGCTAAGCACCGGGGAGCTGTTTTTT; CDR3aa: CASSSNQGGPLSTGELFF
j_gene: TRBJ2-1; d_gene: TRBD2; abundance: .; v_gene: TRBV11-1; CDR3nt: TGTGCCAGCAGCCCAGGTAGCGGGAGGGGGAATGAGCAGTTCTTC; CDR3aa: CASSPGSGRGNEQFF
j_gene: TRBJ2-3; d_gene: .; abundance: .; v_gene: TRBV5-1; CDR3nt: TGCGCCAGCAGCTTAACAGGGAGCACAGATACGCAGTATTTT; CDR3aa: CASSLTGSTDTQYF